This T cell receptor (beta chain) originates from a study of CD8 T cells in ankylosing spondylitis. Study observations and caveats: Earlier authors reported some of these motif variants in reactive arthritis synovial fluid and blood. Blood of patients with ankylosing spondylitis appeared to be characterized by a TCR beta motif of 8 or 9 highly homologous variants.

Construction of TCR beta libraries was performed using quantitative 5'-RACE with molecular barcodes. TCRdb called the 5' RACE reads again in MiXCR, with one record for every CDR3 protein. Of 150,000 to 200,000 distinct CDR3 sequences in the sample, around a tenth were seen once. V lost 0 bases and J 5 bases, leaving 26 bases between the germline ends. Germline V gives CDR1 SGHTA, CDR2 FQGNSA. This CDR3 comprises 19 residues. Comments on this clonotype: Its antigen is as yet unknown.

Source material: blood, either unsorted or a sorted T cell fraction (not recorded which). The chain uses TRBV7-2 and TRBJ2-7, with D tentatively TRBD1 or TRBD2 (5 bases each). This clonotype was obtained from a male donor with ankylosing spondylitis or in good health (not recorded which). CDR3 nucleotide sequence: TGTGCCAGCAGCTTAGCGACGGGACCCACACAGGTATTCCATCACGAGCAGTACTTC. Protein: CASSLATGPTQVFHHEQYF.